This T cell receptor beta chain was captured by sequencing in a study of blood T cell repertoires in COVID-19. Study summary: Both acute and convalescent COVID-19 samples were obtained from the United States, Italy and Spain.

The authors' processing: Estimates of nucleated cell counts were drawn from the amplification of reference gene primers. This table comes from immunoSEQ multiplex PCR, and its TCRdb copy is limited to in-frame clones, with some not included. Clone size and V and J calls were adopted from that table, with D and trimming inferred from the DNA. The data hold 150,000 to 200,000 clones, with 75% to 90% observed a single time. Participants, 18 to 89 years old, spanned under 25 US areas. Self-reported history from a screening survey and questionnaire set each donor's cohort. The CDR3 has 15 residues. V lost 7 bases and J 12 bases, leaving 25 bases between the germline ends.

This clonotype originated in a man aged 65 to 79 who had been exposed to COVID-19. This rearrangement joins TRBV23-1 to TRBJ2-1, with unresolved D. TRBV23-1 is sorted into the ORF group, with uncertain function. The specimen was PBMCs or T cells enriched from blood (not recorded which). The CDR3 nucleotides are TGCGCCAGCATTTTACGACGACCCAGGAACAAAGGGCAGTTCTTC. Translating it yields CASILRRPRNKGQFF.